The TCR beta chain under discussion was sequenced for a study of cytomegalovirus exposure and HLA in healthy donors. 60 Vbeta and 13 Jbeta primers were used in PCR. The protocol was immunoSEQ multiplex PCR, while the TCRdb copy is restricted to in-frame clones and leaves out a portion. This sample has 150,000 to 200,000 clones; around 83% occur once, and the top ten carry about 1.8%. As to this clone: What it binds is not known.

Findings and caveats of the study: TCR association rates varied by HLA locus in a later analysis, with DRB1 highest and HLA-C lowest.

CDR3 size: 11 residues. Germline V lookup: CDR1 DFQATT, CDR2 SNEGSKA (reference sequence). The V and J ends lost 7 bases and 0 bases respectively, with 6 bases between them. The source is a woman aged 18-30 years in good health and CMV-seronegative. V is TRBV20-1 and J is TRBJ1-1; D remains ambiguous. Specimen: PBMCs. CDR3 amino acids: CSGAMNTEAFF. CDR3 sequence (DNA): TGCAGTGGGGCAATGAACACTGAAGCTTTCTTT.